This entry is about one TCR beta chain. Its antigen remains unknown. This sample stems from a study of Ad26.COV2.S vaccination and SARS-CoV-2 variants. As for the study in general: Donor joined the COV1001 Ad26.COV2.S trial arm. Recipients of Ad26.COV2.S got it intramuscularly, once or twice 56 days apart.

Libraries were prepared by immunoSEQ multiplex PCR; TCRdb keeps only in-frame clonotypes and omits some of them. The sample carries about 500,000 clones, about 89% recorded once. From germline, CDR1 is PRHDT and CDR2 FYEKMQ (reference sequence). Germline trimming cut 2 bases from V and 7 bases from J; bases unmatched to any gene: 7. This CDR3 is 16 amino acids long. Treatment denoted: around 19 received Ad26.COV2.S at low or high dose, single or two shots; roughly five received placebo; per-sample allocation not given. On day 63 after the first injection, vaccine and placebo recipients gave samples. Study-wide findings and caveats: Total T cell responses, in the TCR breadth and depth analyses, may have been underestimated. Reported post-vaccination CD8+ and CD4+ T cell responses to spike showed substantial breadth.

The TCR sequence derives from a person between 18 and 65 years old who received the Ad26.COV2.S COVID-19 vaccine or a placebo. The rearrangement uses TRBV13 and TRBJ2-1; 11 nucleotides line up with TRBD2. This sample comprised peripheral blood, obtained in a trial of Ad26.COV2.S vaccine versus placebo. Here the CDR3 DNA reads TGTGCCAGCAGCTTACTCGCTAGCGGGAGGAGGAATGAGCAGTTCTTC. This gives the protein CASSLLASGRRNEQFF. The variable domain in full, with the rest retrieved from reference TRBV13 and TRBJ2-1, is AAGVIQSPRHLIKEKRETATLKCYPIPRHDTVYWYQQGPGQDPQFLISFYEKMQSDKGSIPDRFSAQQFSDYHSELNMSSLELGDSALYFCASSLLASGRRNEQFFGPGTRLTVL.